This T cell receptor beta chain stems from a study of CD8+CD57+ T cells in acquired aplastic anemia. TCR beta VDJ and CDR3 profiling used genomic DNA as template. Using its own MiXCR run on the reads, TCRdb lists one record per CDR3 protein. Found here are about 98,000 distinct CDR3 sequences, 55% to 80% of them singletons; the top ten hold 65%. The study, taken as a whole, reports: Patients versus controls showed no significant CD8+ Simpson's diversity difference.

Sequenced patients had shown CD8+CD57+ cell expansion by flow cytometry. About this clonotype: Its antigen remains unknown. The junction differs from germline at one of its ends, possibly a read error.

The source is a human donor with aplastic anemia. Sequencing was carried out using sorted CD4+, CD8+, or CD8+CD57+ T cells (not recorded which) from PBMCs.

CDR3 nucleotides: TGCGCCAGCAGCCCCATGGCGGGAGAGACCCAGTACTTC. Its translation: CASSPMAGETQYF. The V call is TRBV7-9, the J call TRBJ2-5; tentatively, D is TRBD2 (5 bases). CDR3 size: 13 residues. Germline CDR1 and CDR2: SEHNR and FQNEAQ (reference sequence).